This T cell receptor beta chain came from a study of cytomegalovirus exposure and HLA in healthy donors. Primers: 60 Vbeta forward and 13 Jbeta reverse. The protocol was immunoSEQ multiplex PCR, while the TCRdb copy is restricted to in-frame clones and leaves out a portion. The sample yields about 170,000 clones, over 60% seen once. This sequence originates from a woman aged 45-60 years in good health and CMV-seropositive. Sequencing input: PBMCs.

CDR3 sequence reads: CASNLGTGAYEQYF. The CDR3 DNA follows: TGTGCCAGCAACCTTGGGACAGGCGCCTACGAGCAGTACTTC. The chain uses TRBV7-9 and TRBJ2-7; 8 nucleotides agree with TRBD1. There are 14 residues in the CDR3. After removal of 7 bases from V and 2 bases from J, the junction contained 7 bases not matched to a gene. The germline V gene has CDR1 SEHNR and CDR2 FQNEAQ (reference sequence). The whole variable domain, remainder taken from reference TRBV7-9 and TRBJ2-7, is DTGVSQNPRHKITKRGQNVTFRCDPISEHNRLYWYRQTLGQGPEFLTYFQNEAQLEKSRLLSDRFSAERPKGSFSTLEIQRTEQGDSAMYLCASNLGTGAYEQYFGPGTRLTVT.